Below, 31 T cell receptor beta chains from the same sample are listed, as sequenced in a study of cytomegalovirus exposure and HLA in healthy donors. Both 60 Vbeta primers and 13 Jbeta primers went into the PCR. Libraries were prepared by immunoSEQ multiplex PCR; TCRdb keeps only in-frame clonotypes and omits some of them. The table has around 94,000 clones, about four fifths seen once. The sample consisted of PBMCs. The origin of the receptors is a middle-aged woman in good health and CMV-seronegative.

This chain uses TRBV6-5 with TRBJ2-5, with TRBD2 matching 7 bases. The germline gives CDR1 MNHEY, CDR2 SVGAGI. This CDR3 contains 12 residues. V shed 8 bases and J 3 bases; nucleotides not matched to a gene: 3. CDR3 nucleotides: TGTGCCAGCGGACGGGGGGAAGAGACCCAGTACTTC. Protein sequence: CASGRGEETQYF.

The chain couples TRBV19 to TRBJ2-3; 15 positions agree with TRBD2. With V trimmed by 5 bases and J by 4 bases, 4 bases remained unmatched. Germline V gene data show CDR1 as LNHDA and CDR2 as SQIVND (reference sequence). CDR3 length: 16 amino acids. The CDR3 bases are TGTGCCAGTAGTTGGACTAGCGGGGGGGCGTCAGATACGCAGTATTTT. It specifies CASSWTSGGASDTQYF.

This chain links TRBV7-6 with TRBJ2-3; possible D gene TRBD2, 7 bases. Trimming shortened V by 8 bases and J by 4 bases, and 10 bases separated the two germline ends. CDR3 length: 12 amino acids. CDR1 is SGHVS and CDR2 is FNYEAQ in the germline V gene. CDR3 nucleotide sequence: TGTGCCAGCGCGGGGGCCGCAGATACGCAGTATTTT. It encodes CASAGAADTQYF.

The genes are TRBV19 and TRBJ2-2, with D unresolved. CDR1 and CDR2 from the germline V gene are LNHDA and SQIVND (reference sequence). The CDR3 consists of 12 residues. Deletions cut 9 bases from V and 7 bases from J, with 12 bases between. DNA of the CDR3: TGTGCCAGCGCGGAACATCGCGGGGAGCTGTTTTTT. Translation: CASAEHRGELFF.

The chain has TRBV6-5 and TRBJ2-3; tentative D call: TRBD2 (7 bases). Trimming pared 4 bases from V and 5 bases from J, leaving 13 bases between. The CDR3 spans 14 residues. Germline V lookup: CDR1 MNHEY, CDR2 SVGAGI. The CDR3 here is CASSLGGPQDTQYF. CDR3 in DNA: TGTGCCAGCAGTTTGGGGGGGCCCCAAGATACGCAGTATTTT.

This clone has just a few counts. The same CDR3 also results from other DNA sequences found in this sample. CDR3 coding DNA: TGCAGCGTTGTTCTGGACAGGGGCGAGCAGTACTTC. Translated: CSVVLDRGEQYF. The rearrangement uses TRBV29-1 and TRBJ2-7; 9 positions agree with TRBD1. Trimming cost V 4 bases and J 6 bases; bases outside gene matches: 4. CDR1 is SQVTM, CDR2 ANQGSEA, per germline. CDR3 size: 12 residues.

The chain recombines TRBV7-6 with TRBJ1-6, with 10 bases aligning to TRBD1. Germline CDR1 SGHVS, CDR2 FNYEAQ. Losses at the gene ends were 5 bases for V and 8 bases for J; bases not matched to a gene: 3. CDR3 size: 14 residues. CDR3 sequence: CASSPGTGDSPLHF. The CDR3 DNA follows: TGTGCCAGCAGCCCCGGGACAGGGGATTCACCCCTCCACTTT.

This clone was picked up a small number of times. This sequence joins TRBV7-9 and TRBJ2-3; 8 nucleotides align to TRBD2. Germline CDR1 reads SEHNR; CDR2 reads FQNEAQ (reference sequence). Trimming took 3 bases from V and 0 from J; bases not matched to a gene: 5. This CDR3 is 16 amino acids long. Here the CDR3 DNA reads TGTGCCAGCAGCTTGTTACTAGCGGCTAGCACAGATACGCAGTATTTT. This gives the protein CASSLLLAASTDTQYF. The full variable domain, rest sourced from reference TRBV7-9 and TRBJ2-3, is DTGVSQNPRHKITKRGQNVTFRCDPISEHNRLYWYRQTLGQGPEFLTYFQNEAQLEKSRLLSDRFSAERPKGSFSTLEIQRTEQGDSAMYLCASSLLLAASTDTQYFGPGTRLTVL.

The gene calls are TRBV29-1 and TRBJ1-2; D unclear. The CDR3 sequence is 12 residues long. The germline V and J ends were trimmed by 6 bases and 7 bases, with 15 bases remaining between them. The V gene's germline CDR1 is SQVTM and CDR2 ANQGSEA. Here the CDR3 DNA reads TGCAGCGTACCAGAGGAGGGCGGTGGCTACACCTTC. Protein sequence: CSVPEEGGGYTF.

This clone was recorded a few times. The chain recombines TRBV11-2 with TRBJ2-5, with 8 bases that match TRBD2. The trim removed 4 bases at V and 4 bases at J, leaving 5 bases unmatched. The germline gives CDR1 SGHAT, CDR2 FQNNGV. The CDR3 has 14 amino acids. The CDR3 region has the DNA TGTGCCAGCAGCTCGGGGGGGTCTTTAGAGACCCAGTACTTC. This codes for CASSSGGSLETQYF.

The DNA of the CDR3 is TGTGCCAGCAGCGTAGAGGGGGCAGGAGCCTCACCCCTCCACTTT. Translating gives CASSVEGAGASPLHF. The chain links TRBV9 to TRBJ1-6; 7 nucleotides align to TRBD1. This CDR3 comprises 15 residues. J lost 10 bases, V lost 0 bases, and 7 bases had no gene match. CDR1 is SGDLS, CDR2 YYNGEE, per germline.

The rearrangement links TRBV6-1 to TRBJ1-5; 10 nucleotides agree with TRBD1. V shed 6 bases, J shed 7 bases, and the junction held 3 bases outside the gene matches. Germline V gene lookup returns CDR1 MNHNS and CDR2 SASEGT. The CDR3 has 13 amino acids. The CDR3 bases are TGTGCCAGCAGGGACAGGGGGGCGCAGCCCCAGCATTTT. This translates into CASRDRGAQPQHF.

The chain employs TRBV9 and TRBJ1-1; a possible D gene is TRBD1 (5 bases). Trimming pared 1 base from V and 4 bases from J, leaving 20 bases between. CDR3 length: 17 residues. Per germline, CDR1 SGDLS and CDR2 YYNGEE. CDR3 in DNA: TGTGCCAGCAGCGTATCCCCGTCGGGGGTCCGTGGCACTGAAGCTTTCTTT. Translation: CASSVSPSGVRGTEAFF.

This clone has a handful of counts. The rearrangement joins TRBV6-1 to TRBJ2-7; D is uncertain. Trimming cost V 3 bases and J 3 bases, with 6 bases left between them. Germline V CDR1 and CDR2: MNHNS, SASEGT. CDR3 length: 12 residues. The CDR3 is CASSDRNYEQYF. The DNA of the CDR3 is TGTGCCAGCAGTGACAGAAACTACGAGCAGTACTTC.

V and J are TRBV30 and TRBJ1-4, with 9 bases aligning to TRBD1. After removal of 1 base from V and 8 bases from J, the junction contained 2 bases not matched to a gene. Germline loops: CDR1 GTSNPN, CDR2 SVGIG (reference sequence). The CDR3 has 13 amino acids. The CDR3 loop is CAWSGGTGEKLFF. The CDR3 DNA is TGTGCCTGGAGTGGAGGGACAGGGGAAAAACTGTTTTTT.

This chain links TRBV9 with TRBJ2-2; 11 bases fit TRBD2. V was pared by 4 bases and J by 4 bases, with 12 bases of the junction left unmatched. The CDR3 has 18 residues. The V gene's germline CDR1 is SGDLS and CDR2 YYNGEE. This CDR3 reads CASSISGGAIGSTGELFF. Written as DNA, the CDR3 is TGTGCCAGCAGCATTAGCGGGGGGGCCATCGGTAGCACCGGGGAGCTGTTTTTT.

This clone showed up just a few times. This chain links TRBV4-3 with TRBJ2-3; 10 positions match TRBD2. Germline assignment: CDR1 LGHNA and CDR2 YSLEER. Germline trimming cut 4 bases from V and 1 base from J; bases unmatched to any gene: 8. The CDR3 has 17 amino acids. The CDR3 spells CASSPSPAGGGTDTQYF. The CDR3 region has the DNA TGCGCCAGCAGCCCTAGTCCAGCGGGGGGGGGCACAGATACGCAGTATTTT.

The CDR3 DNA reads as TGCGCCAGCAGCTACCAGGCCCGGGACAGGGGGAGAGAGACCCAGTACTTC. It yields the protein CASSYQARDRGRETQYF. This sequence joins TRBV5-1 and TRBJ2-5, with 11 bases lining up with TRBD1. The CDR3 is 17 residues long. V trimming: 3 bases; J trimming: 4 bases; junction bases outside the gene matches: 11. Germline values: CDR1 SGHRS, CDR2 YFSETQ.

About this clone itself: Other DNA sequences of this sample code for an identical CDR3. The V call is TRBV27, the J call TRBJ1-2; D gene ambiguous. Trimming took 5 bases from V and 5 from J, leaving 12 bases between them. This CDR3 contains 13 residues. The germline CDR1 and CDR2 sequences are MNHEY and SMNVEV (reference sequence). The chain's CDR3 is CASSGDRGYGYTF. The CDR3 DNA follows: TGTGCCAGCAGTGGGGATAGAGGGTATGGCTACACCTTC.

In this sample, this clone turned up a few times. The genes are TRBV2 and TRBJ2-3; TRBD2 matches 8 bases. Per the germline V gene, CDR1 is SNHLY and CDR2 is FYNNEI. This CDR3 has 13 amino acids. Trimming cost V 10 bases and J 6 bases; bases outside gene matches: 9. CDR3 nucleotide sequence: TGTGCCACCACCCTTCGGGGGGGGGATACGCAGTATTTT. Its protein product is CATTLRGGDTQYF.

This clone was picked up a small number of times. The chain carries TRBV16 and TRBJ2-7; 8 bases fit TRBD1. The germline V gene encodes CDR1 KGHSY and CDR2 FQNENV. CDR3 length: 13 amino acids. V trimming: 0 bases; J trimming: 9 bases; junction bases outside the gene matches: 4. CDR3 protein: CASSQSTGAVQYF. Here the CDR3 DNA reads TGTGCCAGCAGCCAATCGACAGGGGCCGTGCAGTACTTC.

This CDR3 reads CSVGGTVITEAFF. CDR3 nucleotide sequence: TGCAGCGTTGGAGGGACAGTGATTACTGAAGCTTTCTTT. This sequence joins TRBV29-1 and TRBJ1-1; TRBD1 matches 7 bases. Germline CDR1 and CDR2: SQVTM and ANQGSEA. The trim removed 4 bases at V and 5 bases at J, leaving 7 bases unmatched. This CDR3 is built from 13 residues. Using reference TRBV29-1 and TRBJ1-1 for the parts outside the CDR3, the full variable domain is SAVISQKPSRDICQRGTSLTIQCQVDSQVTMMFWYRQQPGQSLTLIATANQGSEATYESGFVIDKFPISRPNLTFSTLTVSNMSPEDSSIYLCSVGGTVITEAFFGQGTRLTVV.

The chain couples TRBV7-8 to TRBJ2-7; possibly TRBD1 for D (5 bases). The V end lost 5 bases, the J end lost 2 bases, and 16 bases lay between the germline ends. This CDR3 has 15 amino acids. Germline V CDR1 and CDR2: SGHVS, FQNEAQ. CDR3: CASSPLTGPPYEQYF. The CDR3 region has the DNA TGTGCCAGCAGCCCACTCACAGGACCCCCCTACGAGCAGTACTTC. Together with reference TRBV7-8 and TRBJ2-7, the CDR3 gives the full variable domain: GAGVSQSPRYKVAKRGQDVALRCDPISGHVSLFWYQQALGQGPEFLTYFQNEAQLDKSGLPSDRFFAERPEGSVSTLKIQRTQQEDSAVYLCASSPLTGPPYEQYFGPGTRLTVT.

The rearrangement uses TRBV4-3 and TRBJ2-1, with 12 positions matching TRBD2. V lost 2 bases to trimming and J lost 5 bases; unmatched junction nucleotides: 10. Per the germline V gene, CDR1 is LGHNA and CDR2 is YSLEER. This CDR3 is built from 18 residues. CDR3 sequence (DNA): TGCGCCAGCAGCCAAAAGGGCCTAGCGGGGGGGCGTGACAATGAGCAGTTCTTC. Translated: CASSQKGLAGGRDNEQFF.

This chain joins TRBV7-6 and TRBJ2-7, with D unclear. This CDR3 has 14 amino acids. With 5 bases removed from V and 6 bases from J, the gap between germline ends came to 17 bases. Germline CDR1 is SGHVS and CDR2 is FNYEAQ. The DNA of the CDR3 is TGTGCCAGCAGCAAGCATACAACGGGTGCCGAGCAGTACTTC. Its translation is CASSKHTTGAEQYF.

The CDR3: CASSVEVWATQYF. The DNA for the CDR3 is TGTGCCAGCAGCGTAGAAGTTTGGGCTACGCAGTATTTT. This chain connects TRBV9 to TRBJ2-3; no reliable D call. Germline V gene lookup returns CDR1 SGDLS and CDR2 YYNGEE. Trimming shortened V by 0 bases and J by 8 bases, and 10 bases separated the two germline ends. CDR3 length: 13 residues.

The CDR3 here is CASSHGGWGTDTQYF. The CDR3 region has the DNA TGTGCCAGCAGCCACGGCGGCTGGGGCACAGATACGCAGTATTTT. The V and J genes are TRBV13 and TRBJ2-3, with D uncertain. The CDR3 sequence is 15 residues long. Germline CDR1 and CDR2: PRHDT and FYEKMQ (reference sequence). The V end lost 5 bases, the J end lost 1 base, and 13 bases lay between the germline ends. Supplemented by reference TRBV13 and TRBJ2-3, the full variable domain reads AAGVIQSPRHLIKEKRETATLKCYPIPRHDTVYWYQQGPGQDPQFLISFYEKMQSDKGSIPDRFSAQQFSDYHSELNMSSLELGDSALYFCASSHGGWGTDTQYFGPGTRLTVL.

The chain employs TRBV5-6 and TRBJ2-2; a possible D gene is TRBD1 (5 bases). The CDR3 runs to 15 residues. Trimming removed 0 bases from V and 3 bases from J, with 9 bases in between. Germline V CDR1 and CDR2: SGHDT, YYEEEE. CDR3 amino acids: CASSLARVDTGELFF. The CDR3 DNA sequence: TGTGCCAGCAGCTTGGCCAGGGTAGACACCGGGGAGCTGTTTTTT.

The rearrangement joins TRBV6-6 to TRBJ2-7; a weak D match, TRBD1 (5 bases). This CDR3 contains 12 residues. Trimming removed 8 bases at V and 3 bases at J, with 11 bases between. Germline CDR1 MNHNY, CDR2 SVGAGI (reference sequence). This chain's CDR3 is CASGADFYEQYF. The CDR3 DNA is TGTGCCAGCGGGGCAGATTTCTACGAGCAGTACTTC.

The chain employs TRBV6-6 and TRBJ2-3; 14 nucleotides align to TRBD2. Germline values: CDR1 MNHNY, CDR2 SVGAGI (reference sequence). Losses at the gene ends were 9 bases for V and 6 bases for J; bases not matched to a gene: 5. The CDR3 has 14 residues. The CDR3 loop reads CASRLAGGLDTQYF. CDR3 nucleotides: TGTGCCAGTCGACTAGCGGGGGGGCTGGATACGCAGTATTTT.

V and J are TRBV6-5 and TRBJ1-2, with TRBD1 identical over 7 bases. V lost 6 bases to trimming and J lost 3 bases; unmatched junction nucleotides: 10. The CDR3 has 15 residues. Germline V CDR1 and CDR2: MNHEY, SVGAGI. CDR3 DNA: TGTGCCAGCAGACCAAGGGGACAGAGGGACTATGGCTACACCTTC. Translated: CASRPRGQRDYGYTF.